These 26 T cell receptor beta chains share one sample of origin, sequenced in a study of control samples from healthy donors and cancer patients (dated by TCRdb to the early 2020s). The library was produced with the immunoSEQ multiplex PCR assay. Drawn from immuneACCESS, this table holds only the in-frame rearrangements with V and J called that TCRdb kept. Clones are partly lost; checked studies trace under half to an unresolved V gene and leave the rest unexplained. For this sample there are fewer than 95,000 clones; about 84% appear just once. Approximately 2.1% of the sample goes to the ten largest clones. The sample comprised blood. These TCRs come from a woman between 40 and 50 years old in good health.

Only a few counts were recorded for this clone. The rearrangement uses TRBV7-9 and TRBJ1-3; D not certain. CDR1 is SEHNR and CDR2 is FQNEAQ in the germline V gene (reference sequence). CDR3 size: 14 residues. Trimming removed 0 bases at V and 3 bases at J, with 6 bases between. The CDR3 DNA reads as TGTGCCAGCAGCTTAGCCGGGTTTGGAAACACCATATATTTT. This translates into CASSLAGFGNTIYF. Full variable domain (rest looked up from reference TRBV7-9 and TRBJ1-3): DTGVSQNPRHKITKRGQNVTFRCDPISEHNRLYWYRQTLGQGPEFLTYFQNEAQLEKSRLLSDRFSAERPKGSFSTLEIQRTEQGDSAMYLCASSLAGFGNTIYFGEGSWLTVV.

The rearrangement uses TRBV4-1 and TRBJ2-7; the D is unclear. This CDR3 is 16 amino acids long. V shed 0 bases and J shed 6 bases, with 18 bases lying between them. Germline CDR1 reads MGHRA; CDR2 reads YSYEKL. Here the CDR3 reads CASSQEARAQIVEQYF. For the CDR3, the DNA is TGCGCCAGCAGCCAAGAAGCCCGGGCCCAAATCGTCGAGCAGTACTTC.

V gene TRBV28 combines with J gene TRBJ2-3; 8 positions match TRBD1. The CDR3 contains 14 residues. The junction had 3 bases not matched to a gene; V was cut back by 5 bases and J by 2 bases. Per the germline V gene, CDR1 is MDHEN and CDR2 is SYDVKM. CDR3 sequence (DNA): TGTGCCAGCAGTCGACAGGGGACCACAGATACGCAGTATTTT. Its translation is CASSRQGTTDTQYF.

The rearrangement links TRBV6-2 or TRBV6-3 to TRBJ2-1; 9 bases line up with TRBD2. V gave up 6 bases and J gave up 6 bases; unmatched junction bases: 6. Germline V gene lookup returns CDR1 MNHEY and CDR2 SVGEGT. This CDR3 has 14 residues. In DNA form, the CDR3 reads TGTGCCAGCAGCCTAGCGGGGAACGGCAATGAGCAGTTCTTC. It translates to CASSLAGNGNEQFF.

V gene TRBV6-5 combines with J gene TRBJ1-1; tentative D call: TRBD1 (5 bases). The germline V gene encodes CDR1 MNHEY and CDR2 SVGAGI. V dropped 3 bases and J dropped 7 bases, with 6 bases sitting between them. The CDR3 is 11 amino acids. The CDR3 loop reads CASSYRGEAFF. CDR3 coding DNA: TGTGCCAGCAGTTATAGGGGTGAAGCTTTCTTT.

This chain links TRBV5-1 with TRBJ2-2; weak D call: TRBD1 (6 bases). V was shortened by 4 bases and J by 0 bases, with 16 bases between the two germline ends. This CDR3 comprises 17 residues. Germline CDR1 SGHRS, CDR2 YFSETQ. The CDR3 sequence is CASSPRTQGPNTGELFF. The CDR3 DNA follows: TGCGCCAGCAGCCCAAGAACACAGGGCCCGAACACCGGGGAGCTGTTTTTT.

V is TRBV12-5 and J is TRBJ2-7; no reliable D call. Deletions cut 6 bases from V and 5 bases from J, with 17 bases between. Germline V gene lookup returns CDR1 LGHNT and CDR2 FRNRAP. CDR3 length equals 14 residues. The CDR3 loop reads CASGPPVGANEQYF. In nucleotides, the CDR3 is TGTGCTAGTGGCCCCCCCGTGGGTGCGAACGAGCAGTACTTC.

The J gene is TRBJ2-1, the V gene TRBV7-7, with 16 positions matching TRBD2. The length of the CDR3 is 16 residues. Trimming cost V 3 bases and J 9 bases; bases outside gene matches: 5. Per the germline V gene, CDR1 is SSHAT and CDR2 is FNYEAQ (reference sequence). The CDR3, as DNA: TGTGCCAGCAGCTTGGGACTAGCGGGGGGGCAGGCTGAGCAGTTCTTC. It codes for CASSLGLAGGQAEQFF.

V usage is TRBV7-9 and J usage is TRBJ2-7; 15 nucleotides agree with TRBD2. Looked up from germline, CDR1 is SEHNR and CDR2 is FQNEAQ (reference sequence). The V segment lost 5 bases and the J segment 3 bases; nucleotides outside the gene matches: 11. CDR3 length equals 18 residues. Written as DNA, the CDR3 is TGTGCCAGCAGCCCCGGACTAGCGGGGGGGCCGTTAAGCTACGAGCAGTACTTC. Protein: CASSPGLAGGPLSYEQYF.

This clone appeared once. V gene TRBV6-2 or TRBV6-3 combines with J gene TRBJ1-5; no definite D call. The CDR3 extends over 16 amino acids. CDR1 and CDR2 from the germline V gene are MNHEY and SVGEGT. V lost 3 bases, J lost 2 bases, and 14 bases lay in between. The DNA of the CDR3 is TGTGCCAGCAGTTATCCCGCACGGTCAGGCAATCAGCCCCAGCATTTT. It translates to CASSYPARSGNQPQHF.

The chain is built from TRBV28 and TRBJ1-5, with TRBD1 matching 9 bases. This CDR3 is 15 amino acids long. Losses at the gene ends were 1 base for V and 6 bases for J; bases not matched to a gene: 4. Looked up from germline, CDR1 is MDHEN and CDR2 is SYDVKM. The CDR3 reads CASSLSGQGGQPQHF. Here the CDR3 DNA reads TGTGCCAGCAGTTTATCGGGACAGGGAGGTCAGCCCCAGCATTTT.

The gene calls are TRBV5-6 and TRBJ2-7; 8 nucleotides line up with TRBD1. Losses at the gene ends were 4 bases for V and 3 bases for J; bases not matched to a gene: 12. Germline CDR1 SGHDT, CDR2 YYEEEE. The CDR3 spans 16 residues. The CDR3 protein is CASSAVRRGQGYEQYF. DNA for the CDR3: TGTGCCAGCAGCGCTGTGCGCAGGGGGCAGGGCTACGAGCAGTACTTC.

This clone was observed once. The chain links TRBV27 to TRBJ1-5, with 9 nucleotides matching TRBD1. The J segment lost 10 bases and the V segment lost 5 bases, leaving 9 bases of the junction unmatched. The CDR3 length is 14 residues. From germline, CDR1 is MNHEY and CDR2 SMNVEV (reference sequence). The CDR3 DNA follows: TGTGCCAGCAGTCCACGGACAGGGGCTGATCCCCAGCATTTT. This encodes CASSPRTGADPQHF.

This chain connects TRBV6-5 to TRBJ1-1; tentative D call: TRBD1 (5 bases). V lost 7 bases and J 0 bases, leaving 15 bases between the germline ends. The CDR3 contains 15 residues. Per germline, CDR1 MNHEY and CDR2 SVGAGI. CDR3 sequence: CASNPQRGVNTEAFF. The CDR3 DNA is TGTGCCAGCAATCCACAAAGGGGAGTGAACACTGAAGCTTTCTTT.

This chain joins TRBV15 and TRBJ2-6, with D perhaps TRBD1 (5 bases). Germline V gene data show CDR1 as LNHNV and CDR2 as YYDKDF (reference sequence). V dropped 0 bases and J dropped 4 bases, with 10 bases sitting between them. This CDR3 is 16 amino acids long. DNA of the CDR3: TGTGCCACCAGCAGAGATAGGGGTTCCGGGGCCAACGTCCTGACTTTC. The encoded protein is CATSRDRGSGANVLTF.

The chain uses TRBV7-2 and TRBJ1-1; D gene unclear. This CDR3 has 12 amino acids. Trimming stripped 3 bases from V and 10 bases from J, with 12 bases between. Germline V lookup: CDR1 SGHTA, CDR2 FQGNSA. In nucleotides, the CDR3 is TGTGCCAGCAGCTTTTATTTGTCCCTAGCTTTCTTT. It specifies CASSFYLSLAFF.

The chain links TRBV12-3 or TRBV12-4 to TRBJ2-1, with D perhaps matching TRBD1 or TRBD2 (5 bases each). CDR3 size: 13 residues. Trimming removed 6 bases at V and 9 bases at J, with 15 bases between. This CDR3 reads CASRIGTAGEQFF. The CDR3 DNA sequence: TGTGCCAGCAGAATCGGGACGGCCGGTGAGCAGTTCTTC.

This clone was found a few times. This rearrangement joins TRBV5-1 to TRBJ1-1; D not resolved. V was clipped by 4 bases and J by 5 bases, with 15 bases between them. CDR1 SGHRS and CDR2 YFSETQ come from the germline V gene. This CDR3 contains 14 residues. The CDR3 here is CASSEPVPRTEAFF. For the CDR3, the DNA is TGCGCCAGCAGCGAGCCCGTCCCTAGGACTGAAGCTTTCTTT.

This sequence joins TRBV6-5 and TRBJ1-5; D not certain. The CDR3 totals 14 residues. Germline V gene data show CDR1 as MNHEY and CDR2 as SVGAGI. V was shortened by 6 bases and J by 5 bases, with 14 bases between the two germline ends. CDR3 DNA: TGTGCCAGCAGAGAGGCGGGGAGCTATCAGCCCCAGCATTTT. Translating it yields CASREAGSYQPQHF.

The chain joins TRBV5-5 to TRBJ1-4; D remains ambiguous. V was shortened by 2 bases and J by 5 bases, with 10 bases between the two germline ends. This CDR3 contains 14 residues. Germline CDR1 is SGHKS and CDR2 is YYEKEE (reference sequence). CDR3 in DNA: TGTGCCAGCAGCTTTAGGACGGCGAATGAAAAACTGTTTTTT. Translated, it gives CASSFRTANEKLFF.

The sample holds one count of this clone. This chain links TRBV9 with TRBJ1-3, with unresolved D. Germline assignment: CDR1 SGDLS and CDR2 YYNGEE. The CDR3 covers 16 residues. V lost 0 bases to trimming and J lost 0 bases, with 10 bases between them. CDR3 loop: CASSVGPIISGNTIYF. CDR3 nucleotides: TGTGCCAGCAGCGTAGGTCCCATCATCTCTGGAAACACCATATATTTT.

The CDR3 DNA reads as TGTGCCAGCAGTTTCGGTAACTATGGCTACACCTTC. Protein sequence: CASSFGNYGYTF. This chain connects TRBV27 to TRBJ1-2; D unclear. The CDR3 runs to 12 residues. Germline loops: CDR1 MNHEY, CDR2 SMNVEV (reference sequence). The V end lost 3 bases, the J end lost 1 base, and 3 bases lay between the germline ends.

V and J are TRBV5-1 and TRBJ1-2, with 11 positions matching TRBD1. Unmatched junction bases numbered 9, after V lost 2 bases and J lost 6 bases. CDR3 size: 16 residues. The germline gives CDR1 SGHRS, CDR2 YFSETQ. CDR3 nucleotide sequence: TGCGCCAGCAGCTTTGGGACAGGGGGACGTCAGGATGGCTACACCTTC. Translation: CASSFGTGGRQDGYTF.

A single count supports this clone. This chain connects TRBV9 to TRBJ1-2; 8 bases are a match to TRBD1. V lost 2 bases to trimming and J lost 4 bases; unmatched junction nucleotides: 13. The CDR3 contains 17 residues. Germline V gene data show CDR1 as SGDLS and CDR2 as YYNGEE. The CDR3 coding sequence is TGTGCCAGCAGCGTCGCCGGCAGGGGGCCCTCCCCCTATGGCTACACCTTC. It specifies CASSVAGRGPSPYGYTF.

This clone was recorded many times. The chain employs TRBV6-4 and TRBJ2-2; no clear D gene. The germline V gene encodes CDR1 MRHNA and CDR2 SNTAGT. V lost 2 bases to trimming and J lost 3 bases, with 4 bases between them. The CDR3 contains 13 residues. CDR3 coding DNA: TGTGCCAGCAGTGACAGGGACACCGGGGAGCTGTTTTTT. This gives the protein CASSDRDTGELFF.

This clone was seen a single time. The chain couples TRBV6-6 to TRBJ2-5; D is perhaps TRBD1 (6 bases). The CDR3 covers 14 residues. Trimming pared 5 bases from V and 5 bases from J, leaving 15 bases between. Germline V gene sequence: CDR1 MNHNY, CDR2 SVGAGI (reference sequence). As DNA, the CDR3 is TGTGCCAGCAGTAGCCGAGGGGGATGGGAGACCCAGTACTTC. It is translated as CASSSRGGWETQYF.